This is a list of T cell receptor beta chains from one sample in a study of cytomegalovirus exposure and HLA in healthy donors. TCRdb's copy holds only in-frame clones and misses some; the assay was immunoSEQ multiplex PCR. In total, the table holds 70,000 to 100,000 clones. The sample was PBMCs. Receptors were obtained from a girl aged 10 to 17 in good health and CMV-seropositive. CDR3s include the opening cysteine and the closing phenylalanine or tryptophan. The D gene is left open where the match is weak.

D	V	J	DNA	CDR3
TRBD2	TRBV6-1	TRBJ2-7	TGTGCCAGCACGGGAGGAATTACCTACGAGCAGTACTTC	CASTGGITYEQYF
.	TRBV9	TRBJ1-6	TGTGCCAGCAGCGTAGACGGGGCGCGGGGGTCACCCCTCCACTTT	CASSVDGARGSPLHF
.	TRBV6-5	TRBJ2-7	TGTGCCAGCAGTTACAGGGCGGGGAGGGAGCAGTACTTC	CASSYRAGREQYF
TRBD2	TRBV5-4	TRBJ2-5	TGTGCCAGCAGCTTGGCAGCGGGGGTTCAAGAGACCCAGTACTTC	CASSLAAGVQETQYF
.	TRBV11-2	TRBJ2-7	TGTGCCAGCAGCTTAGATATCCCCGCCTACGAGCAGTACTTC	CASSLDIPAYEQYF
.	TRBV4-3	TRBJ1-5	TGCGCCAGCAGCCAAACCCAGGGAACAGGACAGCCCCAGCATTTT	CASSQTQGTGQPQHF
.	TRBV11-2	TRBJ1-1	TGTGCCAGCAGCGGAACCAGGGATCAGGTCCCTGAAGCTTTCTTT	CASSGTRDQVPEAFF
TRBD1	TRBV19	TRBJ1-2	TGTGCCAGTAGTATGCCGGGACAGAAGATCTATGGCTACACCTTC	CASSMPGQKIYGYTF
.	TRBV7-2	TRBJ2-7	TGTGCCAGCAGCTTCGGGTCCGCCTACGAGCAGTACTTC	CASSFGSAYEQYF
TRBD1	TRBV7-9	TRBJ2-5	TGTGCCAGCAGCCTAGGGGACAGGGGAGGGTCAGAGACCCAGTACTTC	CASSLGDRGGSETQYF
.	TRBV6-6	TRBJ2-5	TGTGCCAGCAGGCAGGGAGGTGTGGAGACCCAGTACTTC	CASRQGGVETQYF
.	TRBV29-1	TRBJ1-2	TGCAGCGTTGAAGATGTACGGACTTATGGCTACACCTTC	CSVEDVRTYGYTF
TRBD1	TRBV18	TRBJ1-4	TGTGCCAGCTCATTCCGGGACAGTAATGAAAAACTGTTTTTT	CASSFRDSNEKLFF
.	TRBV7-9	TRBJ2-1	TGTGCCAGCAGCTTCCCCGACAATGAGCAGTTCTTC	CASSFPDNEQFF
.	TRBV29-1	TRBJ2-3	TGCAGCGTTGAAAACCGGGAAAGCCAGGATGATACGCAGTATTTT	CSVENRESQDDTQYF
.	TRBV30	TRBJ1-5	TGTGCCTGGAATACAGGGTGGGGCCCCCAGCATTTT	CAWNTGWGPQHF
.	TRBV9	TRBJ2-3	TGTGCCAGCAGCGGAACGGACTGGAAACCAGATACGCAGTATTTT	CASSGTDWKPDTQYF
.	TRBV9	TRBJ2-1	TGTGCCAGCAGCGTTATTAGCGGTAATGAGCAGTTCTTC	CASSVISGNEQFF
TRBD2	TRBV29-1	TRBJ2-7	TGCAGCGTCAAACAGGGACTAGCGGGGTACGAGCAGTACTTC	CSVKQGLAGYEQYF
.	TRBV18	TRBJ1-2	TGTGCCAGCCCACCTGATGGGGCCTATGGCTACACCTTC	CASPPDGAYGYTF
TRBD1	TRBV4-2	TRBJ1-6	TGTGCCAGCAGCCAAAGAACAGGGGGGATATCACCCCTCCACTTT	CASSQRTGGISPLHF
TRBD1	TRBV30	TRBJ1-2	TGTGCCTCCTGGACAGGGCATGACACCTTC	CASWTGHDTF
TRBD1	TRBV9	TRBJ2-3	TGTGCCAGCAGCACCTTAACAGGGGGCAGCACAGATACGCAGTATTTT	CASSTLTGGSTDTQYF
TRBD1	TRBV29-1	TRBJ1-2	TGCAGCGTTTACCCGGACAGGGGGGTGACTAACTATGGCTACACCTTC	CSVYPDRGVTNYGYTF
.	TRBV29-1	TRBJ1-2	TGCAGCGTGGCAGGGCAGTTCCACTATGGCTACACCTTC	CSVAGQFHYGYTF
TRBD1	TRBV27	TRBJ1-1	TGTGCCAGTTTGGCAGGGGGAGGGAACACTGAAGCTTTCTTT	CASLAGGGNTEAFF
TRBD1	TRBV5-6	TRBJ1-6	TGTGCCAGCAGCGTGGGGACAGGGAACCTCTATAATTCACCCCTCCACTTT	CASSVGTGNLYNSPLHF
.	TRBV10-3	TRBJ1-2	TGTGCCATCAGTGAGATCAGGGGTCTCGGCTATGGCTACACCTTC	CAISEIRGLGYGYTF
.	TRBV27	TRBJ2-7	TGTGCCAGCAGTTCCCTTTACGAGCAGTACTTC	CASSSLYEQYF
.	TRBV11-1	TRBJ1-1	TGTGCCAGCAGCTATCCGGGACAGAACACTGAAGCTTTCTTT	CASSYPGQNTEAFF
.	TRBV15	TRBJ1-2	TGTGCCACCAGCCCCCAGATAGGGGCCCGGCAAGATGGCTACACCTTC	CATSPQIGARQDGYTF
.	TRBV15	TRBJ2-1	TGTGCCACCAGCAGAGACAGGGAATTCGGGCAGTTCTTC	CATSRDREFGQFF
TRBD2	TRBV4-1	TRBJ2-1	TGCGCCAGCAGCCTCCTGACTAGCGGGGGGGCGGGTGAGCAGTTCTTC	CASSLLTSGGAGEQFF
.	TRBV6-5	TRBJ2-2	TGTGCCAGCAGTTACGAGGGCAGGGGGAACACCGGGGAGCTGTTTTTT	CASSYEGRGNTGELFF
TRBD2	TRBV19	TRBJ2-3	TGTGCCAGTAGATCGGGGGGGCTCAAGACAGATACGCAGTATTTT	CASRSGGLKTDTQYF
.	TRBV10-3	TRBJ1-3	TGTGCCATCAGTTCCCAGAGGGGAGGGAGCTCTGGAAACACCATATATTTT	CAISSQRGGSSGNTIYF
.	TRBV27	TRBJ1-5	TGTGCCAGCAGTGGAAGGAGGGGAGGTCAGCCCCAGCATTTT	CASSGRRGGQPQHF
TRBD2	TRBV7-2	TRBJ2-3	TGTGCCAGCAGCGCCCGACTAGCGGGGGGGGGCACAGATACGCAGTATTTT	CASSARLAGGGTDTQYF
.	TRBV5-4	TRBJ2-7	TGTGCCAGCAGCTTATACAGGGCTAACTACGAGCAGTACTTC	CASSLYRANYEQYF
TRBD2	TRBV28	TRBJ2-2	TGTGCCAGCAGTTTAGGAAGGCGGGGGGGCGACACCGGGGAGCTGTTTTTT	CASSLGRRGGDTGELFF
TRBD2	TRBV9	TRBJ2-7	TGTGCCAGCAGCGGAGTCGGGACTAGCCCCTACGAGCAGTACTTC	CASSGVGTSPYEQYF
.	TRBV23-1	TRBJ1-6	TGCGCCAGCAGTCAATCTTGGGGGCGGCCCCCCGGGAAGGTAGATAATTCACCCCTCCACTTT	CASSQSWGRPPGKVDNSPLHF
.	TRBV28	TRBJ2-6	TGTGCCAGCAGAGGGGGCTCTGGGGCCAACGTCCTGACTTTC	CASRGGSGANVLTF
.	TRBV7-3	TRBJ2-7	TGTGCCAGCAGCTCGCTGGCAGGCCCTTACGAGCAGTACTTC	CASSSLAGPYEQYF
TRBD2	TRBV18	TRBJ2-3	TGTGCCAGCTCACCAGGGACTAGCATAGATACGCAGTATTTT	CASSPGTSIDTQYF
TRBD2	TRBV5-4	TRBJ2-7	TGTGCCAGCAGCTTAGTTCCCGGACTAGCTTACACGAGCTCCTACGAGCAGTACTTC	CASSLVPGLAYTSSYEQYF